Listed here are 10 T cell receptor beta chains from one sample, sequenced in a study of CD8 T cells in ankylosing spondylitis. Each CDR3 protein gets one entry after TCRdb re-called the 5' RACE reads with MiXCR. The table lists some 240,000 distinct CDR3 sequences, 15% to 20% of them singletons. The sequenced sample was blood, either unsorted or a sorted T cell fraction (not recorded which). These receptor sequences come from a male donor with ankylosing spondylitis or in good health (not recorded which).

The V gene is TRBV6-5, the J gene TRBJ1-5; tentative D call: TRBD1 (5 bases). Germline V gives CDR1 MNHEY, CDR2 SVGAGI. This CDR3 is built from 18 residues. The ends were cut back, 2 bases at V and 3 bases at J, with 20 bases in the middle. In nucleotides, the CDR3 is TGTGCCAGCAGTTACGGGGCTCGACGGACTATTCTCAATCAGCCCCAGCATTTT. It yields the protein CASSYGARRTILNQPQHF.

This clonotype was found many times. The chain joins TRBV29-1 to TRBJ2-5; D unclear. The germline gives CDR1 SQVTM, CDR2 ANQGSEA. The CDR3 totals 13 residues. Trimming took 2 bases from V and 5 from J, leaving 12 bases between them. CDR3 amino acids: CSVEPPRLETQYF. The DNA of the CDR3 is TGCAGCGTTGAACCCCCCCGTTTGGAGACCCAGTACTTC.

This clonotype occurred a few times. The V and J genes are TRBV6-1 and TRBJ2-1, with 10 positions matching TRBD2. Germline assignment: CDR1 MNHNS and CDR2 SASEGT. V was pared by 6 bases and J by 0 bases, with 8 bases of the junction left unmatched. This CDR3 has 17 residues. The CDR3, as DNA: TGTGCCAGCAGACCGGGACTAGCGACGAGCTCCTACAATGAGCAGTTCTTC. Translation gives CASRPGLATSSYNEQFF.

This clonotype was seen more than once but under ten times. The chain links TRBV6-5 to TRBJ2-3, with D perhaps TRBD2 (5 bases). Germline CDR1 reads MNHEY; CDR2 reads SVGAGI. The CDR3 is made up of 15 amino acids. V lost 3 bases and J 4 bases, leaving 14 bases between the germline ends. As DNA, the CDR3 is TGTGCCAGCAGTTATTCGGCGGGTAGGGCAGATACGCAGTATTTT. Translating gives CASSYSAGRADTQYF.

This clonotype has only a few counts. The genes are TRBV5-1 and TRBJ2-7; no definite D call. Germline V gene lookup returns CDR1 SGHRS and CDR2 YFSETQ. The CDR3 sequence is 16 residues long. V lost 0 bases and J 3 bases, leaving 16 bases between the germline ends. CDR3 sequence (DNA): TGCGCCAGCAGCTTGGAACCCTGGCGGACGATCTACGAGCAGTACTTC. Its protein is CASSLEPWRTIYEQYF.

V is TRBV7-9 and J is TRBJ1-3; D gene uncertain. Germline V gene lookup returns CDR1 SEHNR and CDR2 FQNEAQ (reference sequence). The CDR3 sequence is 14 residues long. V was clipped by 5 bases and J by 6 bases, with 14 bases between them. The CDR3 loop is CASSRPVTENTIYF. The CDR3 DNA sequence: TGTGCCAGCAGCCGACCCGTAACTGAAAACACCATATATTTT.

The rearrangement joins TRBV6-5 to TRBJ2-7; 7 bases line up with TRBD2. The CDR3 contains 17 residues. V gave up 1 base and J gave up 2 bases; unmatched junction bases: 11. Germline assignment: CDR1 MNHEY and CDR2 SVGAGI. This CDR3 is CASSYWEGLRGPYEQYF. The CDR3, as DNA: TGTGCCAGCAGTTACTGGGAGGGGTTGAGGGGACCCTACGAGCAGTACTTC.

This chain joins TRBV18 and TRBJ2-5, with D possibly TRBD1 on 6 matching bases. Trimming shortened V by 0 bases and J by 3 bases, and 8 bases separated the two germline ends. Germline V lookup: CDR1 KGHSH, CDR2 LQKENI. The CDR3 sequence is 14 residues long. The DNA for the CDR3 is TGTGCCAGCTCACCACCAGCAGGGGAAGAGACCCAGTACTTC. Translating gives CASSPPAGEETQYF.

The V and J genes are TRBV21-1 and TRBJ2-7; TRBD2, the D gene given by the table, was not confirmed from the DNA. TRBV21-1 is assigned pseudogene status. CDR3 length: 17 residues. CDR3 residues: CASSSKKGLAGGNEQYF. The CDR3 coding sequence is TGTGCCAGCAGCAGTAAAAAGGGACTAGCGGGAGGTAACGAGCAGTACTTC.

The chain links TRBV19 to TRBJ2-3, with 9 positions matching TRBD2. Germline loops: CDR1 LNHDA, CDR2 SQIVND (reference sequence). Trimming cost V 1 base and J 4 bases; bases outside gene matches: 9. The CDR3 runs 17 residues. The CDR3 is CASSIVRGRALPDTQYF. CDR3 nucleotide sequence: TGTGCCAGTAGTATAGTGCGCGGGAGGGCCCTTCCAGATACGCAGTATTTT.